The next 24 T cell receptor beta chains were all read from a single sample in a study of regulatory T cells in long-lasting Graves disease listed by TCRdb under 2021. The time point label, as the study defines it: newly diagnosed GD, antithyroid drugs for less than 3 months. For both TCR sequencing and RNA sequencing, RNA was extracted from PBMCs using TRIzol. Preparation of the library involved multiplex PCR. Sequenced on an Illumina HiSeq 4000. iRepertoire HTBI primers and Arm-PCR amplification of CDR3 regions were used to construct TCR beta libraries. In-frame beta chains were kept once TCRdb had trimmed the public reads at Q25 with fastp and called clones with MiXCR. Rows with a matching CDR3 protein are joined into one entry that keeps the most common DNA and genes. Here the sample has about 420,000 distinct CDR3 sequences; roughly 15% occur a single time. 20% to 25% of the sample is taken by the ten largest.

These data were also reused for a study on T cells in Graves' hyperthyroidism and ophthalmopathy.

The sample consisted of peripheral blood mononuclear cells (PBMCs), taken at new diagnosis, from a patient treated with antithyroid drugs. Source of these receptors: a young woman with Graves disease. Donor details come from another sample of the same person, matched by shared clones.

This clonotype was picked up many times. The chain carries TRBV29-1 and TRBJ1-1; possibly TRBD1 for D (6 bases). This CDR3 is 13 amino acids long. V was pared by 4 bases and J by 11 bases, with 20 bases between. Germline loops: CDR1 SQVTM, CDR2 ANQGSEA. DNA for the CDR3: TGCAGCGTTGGTGGGGGCCGTACTGCGAGGGCTTTCTTT. The encoded protein is CSVGGGRTARAFF.

This clonotype came up once. This may arise from a read error, as a much more abundant clone is one base away. V usage is TRBV7-2 and J usage is TRBJ1-1, with D possibly being TRBD1 (5 bases). This CDR3 comprises 17 residues. CDR1 and CDR2 (germline): SGHTA, FQGNSA. CDR3 DNA: TGTGCCGGCAGCTTAGAGGGTTGGAGCGTGGGGCTCACTGAAGCTTTCTTT. As protein: CAGSLEGWSVGLTEAFF.

This clonotype was found a few times. This chain joins TRBV28 and TRBJ2-3; 10 bases align to TRBD1. The V and J ends lost 8 bases and 1 base, in that order; junction bases with no gene match: 9. Germline CDR1 MDHEN, CDR2 SYDVKM. The length of the CDR3 is 16 residues. CDR3 DNA: TGTGCCAGCGGATACCGACAGGGGGCGGGCACAGATACGCAGTATTTT. Protein: CASGYRQGAGTDTQYF. Combining the CDR3 with reference TRBV28 and TRBJ2-3 gives the whole variable domain DVKVTQSSRYLVKRTGEKVFLECVQDMDHENMFWYRQDPGLGLRLIYFSYDVKMKEKGDIPEGYSVSREKKERFSLILESASTNQTSMYLCASGYRQGAGTDTQYFGPGTRLTVL.

This clonotype showed up just a few times. This CDR3 reads CAISESRQGENTGELFF. The DNA for the CDR3 is TGTGCCATCAGTGAGTCGAGACAGGGAGAGAACACCGGGGAGCTGTTTTTT. J is TRBJ2-2 and V is TRBV10-3, with 7 bases fitting TRBD1. Unmatched junction bases numbered 5, after V lost 0 bases and J lost 1 base. In germline, CDR1 is ENHRY, CDR2 SYGVKD. This CDR3 has 17 amino acids.

Ten or more counts support this clonotype. This rearrangement joins TRBV29-1 to TRBJ2-4; possible D gene TRBD2, 6 bases. CDR1 and CDR2 from the germline V gene are SQVTM and ANQGSEA. V lost 3 bases, J lost 7 bases, and 13 bases lay in between. The CDR3 loop spans 13 amino acids. The CDR3 spells CSVEEGTGNIQYF. CDR3 coding DNA: TGCAGCGTTGAGGAGGGGACGGGGAACATTCAGTACTTC.

The chain carries TRBV5-6 and TRBJ2-2; D is unresolved. Trimming removed 0 bases from V and 0 bases from J, with 6 bases in between. CDR1 and CDR2 (germline): SGHDT, YYEEEE. This CDR3 spans 15 amino acids. The CDR3 here is CASSLVVSNTGELFF. The CDR3 nucleotides read TGTGCCAGCAGCTTGGTCGTGTCGAACACCGGGGAGCTGTTTTTT.

This clonotype was counted only a few times. CDR3 region: CASSQRTDWYQETQYF. The CDR3 DNA sequence: TGTGCCAGCAGCCAGCGGACAGACTGGTACCAAGAGACCCAGTACTTC. The J gene is TRBJ2-5, the V gene TRBV11-3; maybe TRBD1 (6 bases). From germline, CDR1 is SGHNT and CDR2 YENEEA. The CDR3 spans 16 residues. V was clipped by 5 bases and J by 0 bases, with 16 bases between them.

The chain has TRBV27 and TRBJ2-7; D tentatively reads TRBD1 or TRBD2 (8 bases each). From germline, CDR1 is MNHEY and CDR2 SMNVEV (reference sequence). CDR3 size: 16 residues. Trimming cost V 0 bases and J 6 bases, with 18 bases left between them. CDR3 sequence reads: CASSLSGGGTGSEQYF. The CDR3 region has the DNA TGTGCCAGCAGTTTATCCGGCGGGGGGACAGGTAGCGAGCAGTACTTC.

This clonotype was counted at least ten times. The junction and the germline gene differ at one end; a read error may be behind it. The V call is TRBV7-3, the J call TRBJ2-3; 7 bases fit TRBD2. The CDR3 has 14 residues. The V gene's germline CDR1 is SGHTA and CDR2 FQGTGA. CDR3 DNA: TGTGTCAGCAGCTTAGGGGCGGGAGCAGATACGCAGTATTTT. Translating gives CVSSLGAGADTQYF.

The chain links TRBV9 to TRBJ2-3, with 7 bases fitting TRBD2. The CDR3 sequence is 16 residues long. Trimming cost V 4 bases and J 2 bases; bases outside gene matches: 10. CDR1 is SGDLS and CDR2 is YYNGEE in the germline V gene. CDR3 residues: CASSTRPGLFTDTQYF. In nucleotides, the CDR3 is TGTGCCAGCAGCACCAGACCGGGACTATTCACAGATACGCAGTATTTT.

This clonotype was counted many times. The V gene is TRBV12-3 or TRBV12-4, the J gene TRBJ1-4, with 9 nucleotides matching TRBD1. V trimming: 7 bases; J trimming: 5 bases; junction bases outside the gene matches: 8. The CDR3 runs 15 residues. The CDR3: CASNTLGTGNEKLFF. The CDR3 coding sequence is TGTGCCAGCAACACCCTCGGGACAGGGAATGAAAAACTGTTTTTT.

As concerns this clonotype: A clone one base away is much larger, so this may be a read error. The V call is TRBV6-2 or TRBV6-3, the J call TRBJ2-7, with a weak D call TRBD1 (5 bases). Per germline, CDR1 MNHEY and CDR2 SVGEGT. This CDR3 has 15 amino acids. The CDR3 is CASSYGAGDSYEQHF. The CDR3 region has the DNA TGTGCCAGCAGTTATGGGGCAGGAGACTCCTACGAGCAGCACTTC.

This sequence joins TRBV10-3 and TRBJ2-3, with 8 nucleotides matching TRBD1. CDR1 is ENHRY, CDR2 SYGVKD, per germline. This CDR3 spans 13 amino acids. Germline trimming cut 10 bases from V and 4 bases from J; bases unmatched to any gene: 7. The CDR3 coding sequence is TGTGCCACTGGGGACAGGTCGGCAGATACGCAGTATTTT. It codes for CATGDRSADTQYF.

This clonotype appeared a few times. The J gene is TRBJ2-3, the V gene TRBV12-3 or TRBV12-4; TRBD1 aligns across 10 bases. J gave up 1 base and V 6 bases, and 10 bases lay outside the gene matches. This CDR3 is 17 amino acids long. CDR3 in DNA: TGTGCCAGCAGCTATGGGACAGGGGAATGGGGCACAGATACGCAGTATTTT. It is translated as CASSYGTGEWGTDTQYF.

This clonotype came up many times. The chain joins TRBV7-3 to TRBJ2-1; unclear D gene. V lost 1 base to trimming and J lost 5 bases, with 9 bases between them. The CDR3 loop spans 14 amino acids. Germline CDR1 reads SGHTA; CDR2 reads FQGTGA. The DNA for the CDR3 is TGTGCCAGCAGCTTAATGGGCCAAGACAATGAGCAGTTCTTC. It encodes CASSLMGQDNEQFF.

With regard to this clonotype: A much larger clone is a single base away; this may be a read error. Since the CDR3 does not end with the conserved phenylalanine or tryptophan, this likely comes from a read error. This chain joins TRBV10-3 and TRBJ2-5, with 9 positions matching TRBD1. Trimming at V came to 2 bases and at J to 1 base, leaving 5 bases not matched to a gene. The CDR3 runs 16 residues. The germline V gene has CDR1 ENHRY and CDR2 SYGVKD. The CDR3 spells CAISEEVTGGQETQYL. The CDR3 nucleotides are TGTGCCATCAGTGAGGAGGTGACAGGGGGCCAAGAGACCCAGTACCTC.

The rearrangement uses TRBV5-1 and TRBJ2-5, with 10 bases that match TRBD2. Looked up from germline, CDR1 is SGHRS and CDR2 is YFSETQ. J gave up 7 bases and V 4 bases, and 10 bases lay outside the gene matches. This CDR3 region has 15 residues. The CDR3 DNA is TGCGCCAGCAGCCCATCAACTAGCGGGGTAGGGACCCAGTACTTC. This codes for CASSPSTSGVGTQYF.

This clonotype was counted at least ten times. The chain carries TRBV28 and TRBJ1-2; D call uncertain. Germline V gives CDR1 MDHEN, CDR2 SYDVKM. This CDR3 is 13 amino acids long. Trimming took 6 bases from V and 8 from J, leaving 16 bases between them. CDR3 sequence: CASRSGFSNGYTF. The CDR3 DNA sequence: TGTGCCAGCAGGTCGGGTTTTTCTAACGGCTACACCTTC.

This clonotype was recorded many times. The chain carries TRBV12-3 or TRBV12-4 and TRBJ2-7; the D gene is possibly TRBD2 (6 bases). CDR3 length: 14 residues. V dropped 3 bases and J dropped 6 bases, with 15 bases sitting between them. The CDR3 loop reads CASSFLGRDGEQYF. The CDR3 nucleotides read TGTGCCAGCAGTTTTCTCGGGCGGGATGGCGAGCAGTACTTC.

The chain links TRBV20-1 to TRBJ2-7; D not resolved. V shed 6 bases and J shed 5 bases, with 17 bases lying between them. The CDR3 is made up of 13 amino acids. Germline lookup yields CDR1 DFQATT and CDR2 SNEGSKA (reference sequence). The CDR3, as DNA: TGCAGTGCAAGATACGACCCGGCGAACGAGCAGTACTTC. This encodes CSARYDPANEQYF.

This clonotype was counted a few times. Being one base from a much bigger clone, this may be a read error. V usage is TRBV12-3 or TRBV12-4 and J usage is TRBJ1-1; 7 bases line up with TRBD1. There are 12 residues in the CDR3. V trimming: 2 bases; J trimming: 6 bases; junction bases outside the gene matches: 0. CDR3 in DNA: TGTGCCAGCAGTTTAAGGGGGCCTGAAGCTTTCTTT. Translating it yields CASSLRGPEAFF.

This clonotype was observed a few times. The genes are TRBV5-1 and TRBJ2-2, with 11 bases that match TRBD2. J gave up 1 base and V 6 bases, and 2 bases lay outside the gene matches. CDR1 and CDR2 (germline): SGHRS, YFSETQ. There are 15 residues in the CDR3. The CDR3 region is CASKGLAGNTGELFF. The CDR3 DNA sequence: TGCGCCAGCAAAGGACTAGCGGGGAACACCGGGGAGCTGTTTTTT. Drawing the rest from reference TRBV5-1 and TRBJ2-2, the complete variable domain is KAGVTQTPRYLIKTRGQQVTLSCSPISGHRSVSWYQQTPGQGLQFLFEYFSETQRNKGNFPGRFSGRQFSNSRSEMNVSTLELGDSALYLCASKGLAGNTGELFFGEGSRLTVL.

This clonotype was seen a few times. The gene calls are TRBV6-1 and TRBJ1-3; tentatively, D is TRBD1 (6 bases). CDR3 length: 16 amino acids. V lost 6 bases and J 1 base, leaving 16 bases between the germline ends. Per germline, CDR1 MNHNS and CDR2 SASEGT. The CDR3 sequence is CASRLGGRLSGNTIYF. CDR3 in DNA: TGTGCCAGCAGATTAGGGGGTCGCCTGTCTGGAAACACCATATATTTT.

Of note for this clonotype: A far larger clone is just one base off, so this is likely a read error. This chain connects TRBV7-2 to TRBJ2-3, with D hard to call. The CDR3 totals 11 residues. V lost 6 bases, J lost 5 bases, and 6 bases lay in between. Germline V gene data show CDR1 as SGHTA and CDR2 as FQGNSA. The CDR3 region is CASSYIDTQYF. In DNA form, the CDR3 reads TGTGCCAGCAGTTACATAGATACGCAGTATTTT.